The T cell receptor (beta chain) described here comes from a study of regulatory T cells in long-lasting Graves disease. Building the TCR beta libraries relied on iRepertoire HTBI primers, and CDR3 regions underwent Arm-PCR. TCRdb recomputed calls from the multiplex PCR reads with MiXCR, one row per CDR3 protein. The repertoire has about 560,000 distinct CDR3 sequences, about 16% of them found once; the top ten carry 9.5% to 15%. Documented time point: newly diagnosed GD, antithyroid drugs for less than 3 months. Isolated PBMC RNA provided the starting material for the TCR library. CDR3 length equals 15 residues. J was trimmed by 10 bases and V by 6 bases; bases with no gene match: 14. The data also belong to a second study, concerning T cells in Graves' hyperthyroidism and ophthalmopathy.

Sequences were derived from peripheral blood mononuclear cells (PBMCs), sampled at new diagnosis, from a patient treated with antithyroid drugs. The rearrangement links TRBV12-3 or TRBV12-4 to TRBJ2-1; TRBD2 matches at 8 bases. The clonotype was recovered from a young man with Graves disease. The CDR3 nucleotides read TGTGCCAGCAGGTCCTTCTCCGGGACTAGGGAAGAGCAGTTCTTC. Protein product: CASRSFSGTREEQFF.